The subject of this entry is one TCR beta chain. No antigen is known for it. This sample is drawn from a study of vaccination effects on CD4 cells after COVID-19. Antigen-specific CD4+ T cells were expanded with viral peptide pools in the ViraFEST assay before sequencing. Following 10 days of culture, CD4+ T cells were isolated. Vaccinated recipients, who were negative for nucleocapsid antibodies, had no history of SARS-CoV-2 infection. Cultivation was performed at about 1.8 million PBMC per well with around 9.3 IU/ml IL-2 and about 10 ug/ml peptides added. Points from the study as a whole: No early post-infection timepoints were available in the study, which also included few convalescent patients. Just 1 of 255 vaccine-induced clones in healthy recipients was cross-reactive. Marked contraction was observed in infection-induced and vaccine-induced clones late after vaccination.

Sequencing used immunoSEQ multiplex PCR; TCRdb keeps in-frame clones, though not all of them. This sample has fewer than 25,000 clones, with around 68% found just once. CDR1 is MNHEY, CDR2 SVGAGI, per germline. The CDR3 extends over 14 amino acids. V lost 7 bases to trimming and J lost 5 bases; unmatched junction nucleotides: 7. The chain couples TRBV6-5 to TRBJ2-3; 9 bases are a match to TRBD1. Sequences were derived from CD4+ T cells from PBMCs cultured with HCoV-NL63 spike peptides, sampled before COVID-19 vaccination. This clonotype was sampled from a human donor who received a COVID-19 vaccine. DNA for the CDR3: TGTGCCAGCATCACAGGGGGCTATCTAGATACGCAGTATTTT. It is translated as CASITGGYLDTQYF.